These 26 T cell receptor beta chains were sequenced from one sample in a study of OX40 agonist ivuxolimab in advanced cancers. Here immunoSEQ multiplex PCR was the method, and the copy in TCRdb shows in-frame clones only, minus some. The sample shows 30,000 to 40,000 clones, 65% to 85% of them seen only once. The sequenced sample was CD4+ or CD8+ T cells sorted from blood, obtained in a trial of the OX40 agonist ivuxolimab. Receptor source: an adult with an advanced solid tumor such as melanoma, head and neck, liver or kidney cancer.

The chain uses TRBV6-5 and TRBJ2-2, with 7 bases that match TRBD2. Germline loops: CDR1 MNHEY, CDR2 SVGAGI. The CDR3 contains 15 residues. The ends lost 7 bases at V and 0 bases at J; junction bases unmatched: 5. DNA of the CDR3: TGTGCCAGCACGAGCGGGGCCTCGAACACCGGGGAGCTGTTTTTT. Encoded protein: CASTSGASNTGELFF.

The gene calls are TRBV12-5 and TRBJ1-3, with D possibly being TRBD1 (5 bases). Trimming removed 4 bases from V and 4 bases from J, with 11 bases in between. Germline CDR1 reads LGHNT; CDR2 reads FRNRAP. The CDR3 consists of 14 residues. CDR3: CASGSSGNGNTIYF. The CDR3 DNA reads TGTGCTAGTGGTTCGTCAGGGAACGGAAACACCATATATTTT. Based on the CDR3 plus reference TRBV12-5 and TRBJ1-3, the full variable domain is DARVTQTPRHKVTEMGQEVTMRCQPILGHNTVFWYRQTMMQGLELLAYFRNRAPLDDSGMPKDRFSAEMPDATLATLKIQPSEPRDSAVYFCASGSSGNGNTIYFGEGSWLTVV.

V usage is TRBV28 and J usage is TRBJ2-1; the match to TRBD2 covers 7 bases. V lost 7 bases, J lost 7 bases, and 13 bases stayed unmatched. CDR1 and CDR2 (germline): MDHEN, SYDVKM. CDR3 length: 15 residues. The CDR3 sequence is CASTSTGRFLNEQFF. Written as DNA, the CDR3 is TGTGCCAGCACCTCCACCGGGAGGTTTTTAAATGAGCAGTTCTTC.

This chain connects TRBV2 to TRBJ2-2; 8 bases are a match to TRBD1. The CDR3 covers 15 residues. V trimming: 6 bases; J trimming: 0 bases; junction bases outside the gene matches: 3. Looked up from germline, CDR1 is SNHLY and CDR2 is FYNNEI. CDR3 region: CASRNRGTNTGELFF. The CDR3 DNA sequence: TGTGCCAGCAGAAACAGGGGGACGAACACCGGGGAGCTGTTTTTT.

This clone was seen more than once but under ten times. This chain connects TRBV14 to TRBJ2-1; a weak D match, TRBD2 (6 bases). Germline values: CDR1 SGHDN, CDR2 FVKESK. With 4 bases removed from V and 12 bases from J, the gap between germline ends came to 16 bases. This CDR3 has 13 amino acids. DNA of the CDR3: TGTGCCAGCAGCCGAGAATGGAGGGGTGGGCAGTTCTTC. This encodes CASSREWRGGQFF. Looking up the rest from reference TRBV14 and TRBJ2-1 gives the full variable domain: EAGVTQFPSHSVIEKGQTVTLRCDPISGHDNLYWYRRVMGKEIKFLLHFVKESKQDESGMPNNRFLAERTGGTYSTLKVQPAELEDSGVYFCASSREWRGGQFFGPGTRLTVL.

The chain joins TRBV28 to TRBJ1-5, with unresolved D. In germline, CDR1 is MDHEN, CDR2 SYDVKM. This CDR3 has 14 residues. V was clipped by 8 bases and J by 0 bases, with 11 bases between them. CDR3 region: CASLTSYSNQPQHF. The CDR3 DNA follows: TGTGCCAGCCTGACAAGTTATAGCAATCAGCCCCAGCATTTT.

This chain links TRBV28 with TRBJ1-4; D remains unclear. This CDR3 spans 11 amino acids. V dropped 2 bases and J dropped 7 bases, with 2 bases sitting between them. Germline V gene data show CDR1 as MDHEN and CDR2 as SYDVKM. The CDR3 bases are TGTGCCAGCAGTTTAAGTGAAAAACTGTTTTTT. As protein: CASSLSEKLFF.

The V gene is TRBV30, the J gene TRBJ1-2; possible D gene TRBD1, 5 bases. CDR1 is GTSNPN, CDR2 SVGIG, per germline (reference sequence). Trimming stripped 3 bases from V and 11 bases from J, with 19 bases between. The CDR3 loop spans 13 amino acids. The CDR3 region has the DNA TGTGCCTGGAGCGGGGACGCCCCTATTCAGTACACCTTC. It yields the protein CAWSGDAPIQYTF.

This chain joins TRBV5-1 and TRBJ2-5, with D perhaps given as TRBD1 or TRBD2 (5 bases each). Germline loops: CDR1 SGHRS, CDR2 YFSETQ. The V end lost 2 bases, the J end lost 5 bases, and 16 bases lay between the germline ends. This CDR3 contains 15 residues. The CDR3 here is CASSLSFGTLETQYF. The CDR3 DNA reads as TGCGCCAGCAGCTTATCTTTCGGGACCTTGGAGACCCAGTACTTC. Using reference TRBV5-1 and TRBJ2-5 for the parts outside the CDR3, the full variable domain is KAGVTQTPRYLIKTRGQQVTLSCSPISGHRSVSWYQQTPGQGLQFLFEYFSETQRNKGNFPGRFSGRQFSNSRSEMNVSTLELGDSALYLCASSLSFGTLETQYFGPGTRLLVL.

The rearrangement uses TRBV10-3 and TRBJ2-7, with 10 nucleotides matching TRBD2. V gave up 4 bases and J gave up 5 bases; unmatched junction bases: 2. There are 13 residues in the CDR3. Germline CDR1 ENHRY, CDR2 SYGVKD. CDR3 coding DNA: TGTGCCATCAGTGGCCTAGCGGGAGACGAGCAGTACTTC. It specifies CAISGLAGDEQYF.

This rearrangement joins TRBV7-3 to TRBJ1-1; no reliable D call. Per the germline V gene, CDR1 is SGHTA and CDR2 is FQGTGA. V was pared by 6 bases and J by 5 bases, with 16 bases between. This CDR3 spans 14 amino acids. CDR3 residues: CASSEDPGGTEAFF. The CDR3 coding sequence is TGTGCCAGCAGTGAAGACCCTGGCGGGACTGAAGCTTTCTTT. Drawing the rest from reference TRBV7-3 and TRBJ1-1, the complete variable domain is GAGVSQTPSNKVTEKGKYVELRCDPISGHTALYWYRQSLGQGPEFLIYFQGTGAADDSGLPNDRFFAVRPEGSVSTLKIQRTERGDSAVYLCASSEDPGGTEAFFGQGTRLTVV.

The CDR3: CASSTKTSGSSGANVLTF. CDR3 DNA: TGTGCCAGCAGCACCAAGACTAGCGGGAGCTCTGGGGCCAACGTCCTGACTTTC. V usage is TRBV7-3 and J usage is TRBJ2-6; TRBD2 agrees at 12 bases. CDR1 is SGHTA and CDR2 is FQGTGA in the germline V gene. The V gene end was trimmed by 5 bases and the J gene end by 0 bases; junction bases not matched to a gene: 5. The CDR3 contains 18 residues. Full variable domain (remainder filled in from reference TRBV7-3 and TRBJ2-6): GAGVSQTPSNKVTEKGKYVELRCDPISGHTALYWYRQSLGQGPEFLIYFQGTGAADDSGLPNDRFFAVRPEGSVSTLKIQRTERGDSAVYLCASSTKTSGSSGANVLTFGAGSRLTVL.

This chain joins TRBV30 and TRBJ2-3; maybe TRBD1 (5 bases). This CDR3 has 14 amino acids. Germline V lookup: CDR1 GTSNPN, CDR2 SVGIG (reference sequence). The germline V and J ends were trimmed by 5 bases and 5 bases, with 17 bases remaining between them. Here the CDR3 DNA reads TGTGCCTGGGATAAGGGCTTCAGGGAAGATACGCAGTATTTT. Residues: CAWDKGFREDTQYF.

This chain joins TRBV25-1 and TRBJ2-7, with 12 bases lining up with TRBD2. With 4 bases clipped from V and 5 bases from J, the junction kept 12 bases outside the gene matches. The CDR3 loop spans 17 amino acids. Germline V CDR1 and CDR2: MGHDK, SYGVNS. The DNA of the CDR3 is TGTGCCAGCAGTGGGGTTTCTAGCGGGGGGGCCCCGAACGAGCAGTACTTC. Translation gives CASSGVSSGGAPNEQYF.

The rearrangement joins TRBV2 to TRBJ1-5; possible D gene TRBD1, 5 bases. CDR1 is SNHLY and CDR2 is FYNNEI in the germline V gene. Trimming shortened V by 1 base and J by 0 bases, and 7 bases separated the two germline ends. This CDR3 is built from 15 residues. In DNA form, the CDR3 reads TGTGCCAGCAGTGAAGGGGGCGATAGCAATCAGCCCCAGCATTTT. The encoded protein is CASSEGGDSNQPQHF.

By sample fraction, this clone is medium-sized (0.01 to 0.1%). The chain uses TRBV2 and TRBJ1-1; D unclear. With 2 bases removed from V and 0 bases from J, the gap between germline ends came to 10 bases. The CDR3 sequence is 15 residues long. Germline V gives CDR1 SNHLY, CDR2 FYNNEI. The CDR3 nucleotides read TGTGCCAGCAGTGAATGGCGGACGGTGAACACTGAAGCTTTCTTT. It is translated as CASSEWRTVNTEAFF. The full variable domain, rest sourced from reference TRBV2 and TRBJ1-1, is EPEVTQTPSHQVTQMGQEVILRCVPISNHLYFYWYRQILGQKVEFLVSFYNNEISEKSEIFDDQFSVERPDGSNFTLKIRSTKLEDSAMYFCASSEWRTVNTEAFFGQGTRLTVV.

The rearrangement links TRBV12-5 to TRBJ2-1, with D possibly TRBD2 on 5 matching bases. The germline V gene has CDR1 LGHNT and CDR2 FRNRAP. V lost 6 bases and J 0 bases, leaving 12 bases between the germline ends. The length of the CDR3 is 15 residues. This CDR3 reads CASGRGMGSYNEQFF. CDR3 nucleotides: TGTGCTAGTGGAAGAGGGATGGGCTCCTACAATGAGCAGTTCTTC.

This clone qualifies as large. This rearrangement joins TRBV27 to TRBJ2-1; 8 bases line up with TRBD2. V trimming: 7 bases; J trimming: 7 bases; junction bases outside the gene matches: 6. The germline V gene encodes CDR1 MNHEY and CDR2 SMNVEV (reference sequence). This CDR3 has 13 amino acids. The CDR3 region has the DNA TGTGCCAGCACTTTCGGGGGGGCGAATGAGCAGTTCTTC. Amino acid sequence: CASTFGGANEQFF.

This clone was counted once. The gene calls are TRBV5-5 and TRBJ2-7; D is perhaps TRBD1 (6 bases). The CDR3 runs to 14 residues. CDR1 and CDR2 (germline): SGHKS, YYEKEE (reference sequence). V was pared by 6 bases and J by 2 bases, with 15 bases between. CDR3 coding DNA: TGTGCCAGCAAGGTCGAGGACAGAGCCTACGAGCAGTACTTC. Amino acid sequence: CASKVEDRAYEQYF.

This clone turned up a few times. This chain joins TRBV27 and TRBJ1-5, with D possibly matching TRBD1 (6 bases). CDR1 MNHEY and CDR2 SMNVEV come from the germline V gene (reference sequence). Trimming removed 4 bases at V and 5 bases at J, with 15 bases between. CDR3 length: 15 amino acids. CDR3 coding DNA: TGTGCCAGCAGTTCGGGGCTGACAGGATATCAGCCCCAGCATTTT. Protein product: CASSSGLTGYQPQHF.

This clone was recorded once. The chain has TRBV6-1 and TRBJ1-2, with a tentative D call TRBD1 (5 bases). This CDR3 comprises 14 residues. Trimming stripped 10 bases from V and 5 bases from J, with 20 bases between. The germline V gene encodes CDR1 MNHNS and CDR2 SASEGT. The CDR3 region is CATFGGPGRYGYTF. The CDR3 nucleotides are TGTGCCACCTTTGGGGGACCAGGGAGGTATGGCTACACCTTC.

This chain uses TRBV28 with TRBJ2-2, with D hard to call. Germline V gives CDR1 MDHEN, CDR2 SYDVKM. The CDR3 spans 12 residues. Trimming pared 10 bases from V and 3 bases from J, leaving 9 bases between. DNA of the CDR3: TGTGCCACCTTGACCTACACCGGGGAGCTGTTTTTT. It is translated as CATLTYTGELFF.

This rearrangement joins TRBV5-4 to TRBJ2-5; 8 positions match TRBD1. Germline V gives CDR1 SGHNT, CDR2 YYREEE (reference sequence). V gave up 1 base and J gave up 3 bases; unmatched junction bases: 8. There are 16 residues in the CDR3. CDR3 region: CASSLPRGRVEETQYF. Here the CDR3 DNA reads TGTGCCAGCAGCTTGCCCAGGGGGCGAGTGGAAGAGACCCAGTACTTC.

This clone was seen a single time. V and J are TRBV14 and TRBJ1-4; possibly TRBD1 for D (6 bases). CDR1 is SGHDN and CDR2 is FVKESK in the germline V gene. CDR3 length: 16 amino acids. Deletions cut 0 bases from V and 7 bases from J, with 15 bases between. Written as DNA, the CDR3 is TGTGCCAGCAGCCAAGAACCTCTTGGGGGGGCTGAAAAACTGTTTTTT. This codes for CASSQEPLGGAEKLFF.

The genes are TRBV6-5 and TRBJ2-7; 7 positions agree with TRBD1. The germline V gene encodes CDR1 MNHEY and CDR2 SVGAGI. The CDR3 spans 15 residues. V gave up 6 bases and J gave up 3 bases; unmatched junction bases: 11. CDR3 bases: TGTGCCAGCAGCCTAGACAGGGTCGGACTCTACGAGCAGTACTTC. Protein sequence: CASSLDRVGLYEQYF.

The rearrangement joins TRBV7-9 to TRBJ1-2, with D possibly being TRBD1 (5 bases). V was trimmed by 5 bases and J by 6 bases, leaving 16 bases between them. CDR3 length equals 14 residues. Looked up from germline, CDR1 is SEHNR and CDR2 is FQNEAQ (reference sequence). The CDR3 region is CASSPRAREDGYTF. CDR3 nucleotides: TGTGCCAGCAGCCCTAGGGCCAGGGAGGATGGCTACACCTTC. The full variable domain, completed using reference TRBV7-9 and TRBJ1-2, is DTGVSQNPRHKITKRGQNVTFRCDPISEHNRLYWYRQTLGQGPEFLTYFQNEAQLEKSRLLSDRFSAERPKGSFSTLEIQRTEQGDSAMYLCASSPRAREDGYTFGSGTRLTVV.